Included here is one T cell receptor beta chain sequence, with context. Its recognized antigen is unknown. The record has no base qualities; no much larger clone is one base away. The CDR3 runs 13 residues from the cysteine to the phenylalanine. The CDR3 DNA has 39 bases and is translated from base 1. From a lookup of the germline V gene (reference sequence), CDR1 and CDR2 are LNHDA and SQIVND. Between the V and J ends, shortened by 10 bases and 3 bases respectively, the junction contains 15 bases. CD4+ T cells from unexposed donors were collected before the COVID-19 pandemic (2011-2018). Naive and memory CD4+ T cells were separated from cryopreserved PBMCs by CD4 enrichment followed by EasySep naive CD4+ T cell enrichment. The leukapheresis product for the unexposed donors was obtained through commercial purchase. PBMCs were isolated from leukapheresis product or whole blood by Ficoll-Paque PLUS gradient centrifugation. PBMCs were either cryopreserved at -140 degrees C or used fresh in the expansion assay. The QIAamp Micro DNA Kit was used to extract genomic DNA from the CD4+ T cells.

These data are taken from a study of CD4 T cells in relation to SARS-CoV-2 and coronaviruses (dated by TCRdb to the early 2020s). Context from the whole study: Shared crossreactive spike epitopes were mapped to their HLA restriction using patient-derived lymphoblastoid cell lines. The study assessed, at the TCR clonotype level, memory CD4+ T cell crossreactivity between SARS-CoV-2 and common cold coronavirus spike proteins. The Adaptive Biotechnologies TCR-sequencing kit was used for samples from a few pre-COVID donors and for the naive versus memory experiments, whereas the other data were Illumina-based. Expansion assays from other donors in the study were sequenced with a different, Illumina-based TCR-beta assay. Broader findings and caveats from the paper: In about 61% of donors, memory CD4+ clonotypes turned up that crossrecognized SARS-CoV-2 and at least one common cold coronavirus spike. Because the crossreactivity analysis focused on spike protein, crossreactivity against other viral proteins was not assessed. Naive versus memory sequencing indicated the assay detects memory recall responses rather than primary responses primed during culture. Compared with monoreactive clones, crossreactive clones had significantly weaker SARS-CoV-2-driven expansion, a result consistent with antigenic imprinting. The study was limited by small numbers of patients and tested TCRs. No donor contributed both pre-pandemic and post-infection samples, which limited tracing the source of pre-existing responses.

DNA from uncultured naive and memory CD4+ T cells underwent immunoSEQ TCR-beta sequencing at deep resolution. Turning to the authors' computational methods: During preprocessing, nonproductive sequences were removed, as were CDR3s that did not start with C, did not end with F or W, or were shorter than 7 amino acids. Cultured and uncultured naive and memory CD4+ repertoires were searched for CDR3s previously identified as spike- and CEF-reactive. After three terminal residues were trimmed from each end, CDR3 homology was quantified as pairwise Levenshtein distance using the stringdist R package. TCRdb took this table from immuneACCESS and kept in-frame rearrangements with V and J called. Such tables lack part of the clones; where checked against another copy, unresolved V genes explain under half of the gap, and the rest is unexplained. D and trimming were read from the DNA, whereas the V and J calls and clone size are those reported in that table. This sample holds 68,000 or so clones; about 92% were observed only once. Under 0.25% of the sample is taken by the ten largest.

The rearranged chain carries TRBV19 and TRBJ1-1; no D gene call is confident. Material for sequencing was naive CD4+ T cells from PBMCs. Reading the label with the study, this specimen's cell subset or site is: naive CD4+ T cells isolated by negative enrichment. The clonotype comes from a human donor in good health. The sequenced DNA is TGTGCCATTCAAGAGGCGGTGGACACTGAAGCTTTCTTT. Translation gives CAIQEAVDTEAFF.